This T cell receptor (beta chain) was recorded in a study of shared clonotypes between healthy human individuals. Across the whole study: CD4 naive and memory got three plates each, CD8 naive two, CD8 memory one. Findings and caveats of the study: The study generally estimated greater richness for naive than memory subsets.

The data were produced by immunoSEQ multiplex PCR, yet TCRdb's version contains in-frame clones alone and is incomplete. The sample carries roughly 1,800,000 clones, approximately 94% recorded once. Naivety among CD8 cells was defined by CD45RO negativity and positive CCR7 selection, thereby excluding terminally differentiated effector memory CD45RA+ cells. The V gene's germline CDR1 is SGHDN and CDR2 FVKESK. Trimming removed 0 bases from V and 3 bases from J, with 18 bases in between. The CDR3 contains 18 residues. As to this clone: The antigen remains unidentified.

The V call is TRBV14, the J call TRBJ1-5, with D unclear. Sample: naive CD8+ T cells sorted from blood. This TCR came from a man aged 18 to 30 in good health. The CDR3 DNA reads TGTGCCAGCAGCCAAGAGGCGCGGGCGGATCCTTTCAATCAGCCCCAGCATTTT. Its protein product is CASSQEARADPFNQPQHF.